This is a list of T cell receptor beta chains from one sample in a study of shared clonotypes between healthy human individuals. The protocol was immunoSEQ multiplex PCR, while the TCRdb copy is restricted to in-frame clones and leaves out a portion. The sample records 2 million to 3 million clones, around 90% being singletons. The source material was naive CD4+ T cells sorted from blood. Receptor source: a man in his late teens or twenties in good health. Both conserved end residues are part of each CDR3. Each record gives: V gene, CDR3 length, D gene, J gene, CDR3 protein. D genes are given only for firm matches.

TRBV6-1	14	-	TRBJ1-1	CASSEGWQDAEAFF
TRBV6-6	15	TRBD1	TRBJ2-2	CASNPGQGWTGELFF
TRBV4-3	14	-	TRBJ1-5	CASSQDRGNQPQHF
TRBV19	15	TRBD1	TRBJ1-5	CASSTGQSGNQPQHF
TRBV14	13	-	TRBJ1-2	CASSPIRAGPRTF
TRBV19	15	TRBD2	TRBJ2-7	CASRPTSGESYEQYF
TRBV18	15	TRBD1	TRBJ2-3	CASSLTGGPTDTQYF
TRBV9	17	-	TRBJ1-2	CASSVALVGGSPYGYTF
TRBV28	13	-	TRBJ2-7	CASSLPKNYEQYF
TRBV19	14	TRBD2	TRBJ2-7	CASSIAAGGYEQYF
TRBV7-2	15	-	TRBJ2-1	CASSLGSGLYNEQFF
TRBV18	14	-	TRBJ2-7	CASSPEGQPYEQYF
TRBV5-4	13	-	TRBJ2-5	CASSLKGSETQYF
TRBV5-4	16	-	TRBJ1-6	CASSRAESSYNSPLHF
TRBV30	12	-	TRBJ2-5	CAWSVFLETQYF
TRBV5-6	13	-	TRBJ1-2	CASSYKSGEGYTF
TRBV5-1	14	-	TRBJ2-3	CASSFGESTDTQYF
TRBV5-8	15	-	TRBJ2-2	CASSVLFGAPGELFF
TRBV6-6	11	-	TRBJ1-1	CASSYRGEAFF
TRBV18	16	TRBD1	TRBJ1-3	CASSPPGTASGNTIYF
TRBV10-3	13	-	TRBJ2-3	CAISAGTQNTQYF
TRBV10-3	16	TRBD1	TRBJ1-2	CALHREEGQGTSGYTF
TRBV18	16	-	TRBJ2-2	CASSPPLSENTGELFF
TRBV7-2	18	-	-	CASSLPRKGQIPSYEQYF
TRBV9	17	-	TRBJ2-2	CASSVATGSIVTGELFF
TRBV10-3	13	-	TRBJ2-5	CAISPGTQETQYF
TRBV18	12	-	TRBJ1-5	CASSPNNQPQHF
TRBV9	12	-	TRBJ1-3	CASSRLENTIYF
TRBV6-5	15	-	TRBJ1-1	CASSYSTPDTSEAFF